This T cell receptor (beta chain) was identified during a study of T-cell memory formation after mild COVID-19. A remark on this clonotype: What it recognizes is unknown.

Notes on the study in general: The study detected some responding clones in pre-infection memory, suggesting cross-reactive memory joined. CM and EM subsets held most contracting CD4+ clones; EMRA held CD8+ ones.

This CDR3 has 15 residues. Germline CDR1 and CDR2: LGHDT and YNNKEL (reference sequence). Trimming stripped 2 bases from V and 3 bases from J, with 13 bases between. TCRdb independently ran MiXCR on the 5' RACE reads; one entry per CDR3 protein. The sample has about 390,000 distinct CDR3 sequences, roughly 15% seen once; the top ten hold 20% to 25%. This clonotype was sampled from a man between 18 and 29 years old who had mild COVID-19 (a few samples of this study predate the infection). Cell type and time point are not known. The sample was PBMCs or a T cell subset sorted from them (not recorded which). V is TRBV3-1 and J is TRBJ2-5, with D perhaps TRBD1 (6 bases). CDR3 sequence: CASSQRATGKETQYF. In DNA, the CDR3 is TGTGCCAGCAGCCAACGAGCCACAGGGAAAGAGACCCAGTACTTC.